The present T cell receptor (beta chain) was sequenced within a study of T-cell reconstitution after alpha-beta-depleted transplantation in children. The CDR3 is made up of 17 amino acids. The V gene lost 5 bases and the J gene lost 11 bases, with 25 bases spanning the gap. Germline assignment: CDR1 MGHDK and CDR2 SYGVNS. During its preparation, the TCRbeta library received unique molecular identifiers. TCRdb independently ran MiXCR on the PCR reads; one entry per CDR3 protein. The sample has about 500,000 distinct CDR3 sequences; approximately 30% are singletons. Sequenced material: PBMCs from the stem cell graft donor, taken from the stem cell graft. This clonotype was obtained from a human donor who donated a stem cell graft to a child with aplastic anemia. V is TRBV25-1 and J is TRBJ1-6, with TRBD1 as a possible D gene (6 bases). In DNA form, the CDR3 reads TGTGCCAGCAGTCTCACTACCCTGGGGGGCGCGGGGACACCCCTCCACTTT. Residues: CASSLTTLGGAGTPLHF.